These 5 T cell receptor beta chains were all obtained from the same sample, sequenced in a study of CD8 T cells in ankylosing spondylitis. In TCRdb, the 5' RACE reads were re-called with MiXCR into one record per CDR3 protein. This table holds about 42,000 distinct CDR3 sequences, about 4.2% found once. The material sequenced was blood, either unsorted or a sorted T cell fraction (not recorded which). The receptors shown here come from a female donor with ankylosing spondylitis or in good health (not recorded which).

The sample holds many counts of this clonotype. The chain carries TRBV9 and TRBJ2-1, with 12 bases lining up with TRBD2. The V gene's germline CDR1 is SGDLS and CDR2 YYNGEE. This CDR3 has 14 residues. The V and J ends lost 4 bases and 8 bases, in that order; junction bases with no gene match: 4. Here the CDR3 reads CASSTRLAGDEQFF. Written as DNA, the CDR3 is TGTGCCAGCAGCACGCGACTAGCGGGGGATGAGCAGTTCTTC.

By share of the sample, this clonotype is medium-sized. Written as DNA, the CDR3 is TGTGCCAGCAGCCAGGGGAGGGATGGCTACACCTTC. Translated: CASSQGRDGYTF. This chain connects TRBV3-1 to TRBJ1-2; D remains ambiguous. CDR3 length equals 12 residues. V was cut by 3 bases and J by 6 bases, with 8 bases left in between. The germline gives CDR1 LGHDT, CDR2 YNNKEL (reference sequence).

This clonotype was picked up many times. J is TRBJ2-3 and V is TRBV9, with D hard to call. CDR1 is SGDLS, CDR2 YYNGEE, per germline. V was clipped by 0 bases and J by 2 bases, with 10 bases between them. There are 15 residues in the CDR3. CDR3 DNA sequence: TGTGCCAGCAGCGTAGAGGCCAGCTCCACAGATACGCAGTATTTT. It yields the protein CASSVEASSTDTQYF.

This clonotype has ten or more counts. The chain couples TRBV9 to TRBJ2-1, with TRBD1 identical over 12 bases. V trimming: 3 bases; J trimming: 3 bases; junction bases outside the gene matches: 10. Germline CDR1 reads SGDLS; CDR2 reads YYNGEE. The CDR3 contains 18 residues. The DNA for the CDR3 is TGTGCCAGCAGCGAGGGGGGACAGGGGGCCATTATCTACAATGAGCAGTTCTTC. Its protein product is CASSEGGQGAIIYNEQFF.

This clonotype was counted ten times or more. The chain has TRBV9 and TRBJ2-7; D tentatively reads TRBD1 or TRBD2 (5 bases each). V lost 4 bases and J 0 bases, leaving 11 bases between the germline ends. Germline CDR1 and CDR2: SGDLS and YYNGEE. This CDR3 is built from 14 residues. The CDR3: CASSPRDLSYEQYF. The DNA for the CDR3 is TGTGCCAGCAGCCCCCGGGACCTCTCCTACGAGCAGTACTTC.